This entry features one TCR beta chain sequence. Antigen: not known. These data come from a study of shared clonotypes between healthy human individuals. Whole-study results and caveats: The sharing of 4.5% to 5% of naive CD4 clonotypes was seen across a few donors.

Germline V gene data show CDR1 as PRHDT and CDR2 as FYEKMQ (reference sequence). This CDR3 is 14 amino acids long. Trimming cost V 4 bases and J 3 bases, with 12 bases left between them. Sorted-subset replicate PCRs used about 200 ng of genomic DNA. This amount corresponded to 30,000 to 35,000 T cell genomes. The assay was immunoSEQ multiplex PCR, and TCRdb's table has in-frame clones only and misses some. The profile shows approximately 1,500,000 clones, 98% of them singletons. This clonotype was obtained from a man aged 25-40 years in good health. The rearrangement links TRBV13 to TRBJ2-5; no reliable D call. Sample: naive CD4+ T cells sorted from blood. Described subset: CD45RA+ positively selected. The CDR3 spells CASSSATREETQYF. CDR3 DNA: TGTGCCAGCAGCTCCGCGACTCGAGAAGAGACCCAGTACTTC.